This is a list of T cell receptor beta chains from one sample in a study of shared T cell receptors in the human thymus. TCRdb's table, derived via immunoSEQ multiplex PCR, lists solely in-frame clones and lacks some. The table lists 500,000 to 750,000 clones, 85% to 90% of them singletons, with about 0.01% in the top ten. The data also belong to a second study, concerning human thymus T cells.

Material: thymocytes. These receptors were obtained from a boy younger than two with a congenital heart defect. The CDR3 runs from the conserved cysteine through the conserved F or W. The D gene is left open where the match is weak. Not all rows give a size; the values are once, few, many and, for expanded clones, a class.

v_call	clone_size	d_call	j_call	cdr3_aa	cdr3_nt
TRBV2	NA	NA	TRBJ1-1	CASSEAPRQGGTEAFF	TGTGCCAGCAGTGAAGCGCCCCGGCAGGGTGGGACTGAAGCTTTCTTT
TRBV19	NA	NA	TRBJ2-6	CASSMQGGDSGANVLTF	TGTGCCAGTAGTATGCAGGGGGGCGACTCTGGGGCCAACGTCCTGACTTTC
TRBV11-2	NA	TRBD2	TRBJ2-1	CASSSRTSERSNNEQFF	TGTGCCAGCAGCTCCCGGACTAGCGAGAGAAGTAACAATGAGCAGTTCTTC
TRBV5-1	NA	NA	TRBJ2-3	CASSLGAPAPGEATDTQYF	TGCGCCAGCAGCTTGGGGGCACCGGCCCCGGGGGAGGCAACAGATACGCAGTATTTT
TRBV6-6	once	TRBD1	TRBJ2-2	CASSTTGTGNTGELFF	TGTGCCAGCAGTACCACCGGGACAGGCAACACCGGGGAGCTGTTTTTT
TRBV7-9	once	NA	TRBJ2-3	CASSRKGSTDTQYF	TGTGCCAGCTCTCGCAAGGGGAGCACAGATACGCAGTATTTT
TRBV15	once	NA	TRBJ2-2	CATSRESLPGELFF	TGTGCCACCAGCAGAGAAAGCTTGCCCGGGGAGCTGTTTTTT
TRBV12-5	NA	TRBD2	TRBJ2-3	CASGRDGGLATDTQYF	TGTGCTAGTGGGCGGGACGGTGGACTAGCTACAGATACGCAGTATTTT
TRBV30	NA	TRBD2	TRBJ2-7	CAWSAFMLAGGGVEQYF	TGTGCCTGGAGTGCCTTCATGTTAGCGGGAGGTGGTGTCGAGCAGTACTTC
TRBV6-5	NA	TRBD1	TRBJ2-7	CASSAPGQVYEQYF	TGTGCCAGCAGTGCACCGGGACAGGTGTACGAGCAGTACTTC
TRBV4-1	NA	TRBD1	TRBJ2-1	CASSQEGDRAFTYNEQFF	TGCGCCAGCAGCCAAGAAGGTGACAGGGCGTTTACCTACAATGAGCAGTTCTTC
TRBV15	NA	NA	TRBJ1-5	CATSRAQGHRDDQPQHF	TGTGCCACCAGCAGAGCACAGGGCCACCGGGACGATCAGCCCCAGCATTTT
TRBV7-9	once	NA	TRBJ2-7	CAEGVAYEQYF	TGTGCTGAGGGGGTAGCCTACGAGCAGTACTTC
TRBV2	NA	TRBD2	TRBJ2-5	CASSGAGGQETQYF	TGTGCCAGCAGTGGAGCGGGAGGGCAAGAGACCCAGTACTTC
TRBV7-2	NA	NA	TRBJ2-7	CASSFGPVPSYEQYF	TGTGCCAGCAGCTTCGGTCCGGTCCCCTCCTACGAGCAGTACTTC
TRBV6-5	NA	NA	TRBJ2-5	CASSPTGNQETQYF	TGTGCCAGCAGTCCAACCGGGAACCAAGAGACCCAGTACTTC
TRBV12-5	once	NA	TRBJ2-5	CASGSDRPKRGIGGGEETQYF	TGTGCTAGTGGTTCCGACCGTCCCAAGAGGGGGATAGGAGGTGGAGAAGAGACCCAGTACTTC
TRBV4-3	NA	TRBD2	TRBJ2-7	CASSQDELGGLAGGLSYEQYF	TGCGCCAGCAGCCAAGATGAGTTGGGGGGATTAGCGGGAGGGCTATCCTACGAGCAGTACTTC
TRBV7-8	NA	TRBD1	TRBJ2-2	CASSLTGTVNTGELFF	TGTGCCAGCAGCTTAACCGGGACAGTTAACACCGGGGAGCTGTTTTTT
TRBV9	NA	TRBD2	TRBJ2-5	CASSVATGGQETQYF	TGTGCCAGCAGCGTAGCTACGGGGGGGCAGGAGACCCAGTACTTC
TRBV11-3	NA	NA	TRBJ2-7	CASSLDASSYEQYF	TGTGCCAGCAGCTTAGATGCGAGCTCCTACGAGCAGTACTTC
TRBV11-2	NA	NA	TRBJ1-2	CASHFPHSPYGYTF	TGTGCCAGCCACTTCCCCCACTCACCTTATGGCTACACCTTC
TRBV7-9	NA	TRBD1	TRBJ2-7	CASSLVPRTGRGVYEQYF	TGTGCCAGCAGCTTAGTCCCTAGGACAGGACGAGGGGTCTACGAGCAGTACTTC
TRBV4-2	few	TRBD2	TRBJ2-3	CASSQDGTSGTDTQYF	TGTGCCAGCAGCCAAGATGGGACTAGCGGCACAGATACGCAGTATTTT
TRBV5-4	NA	NA	TRBJ2-7	CASSWDSREQYF	TGTGCCAGCAGCTGGGACTCTCGGGAGCAGTACTTC
TRBV15	NA	NA	TRBJ2-7	CATSRDIRYEQYF	TGTGCCACCAGCAGAGATATCAGATACGAGCAGTACTTC
TRBV7-2	NA	TRBD2	TRBJ2-7	CASSPPGGGWDEQYF	TGTGCCAGCAGCCCCCCTGGGGGGGGGTGGGACGAGCAGTACTTC
TRBV27	NA	TRBD1	TRBJ1-5	CASKTTGINQPQHF	TGTGCCAGCAAAACGACAGGGATCAATCAGCCCCAGCATTTT
TRBV5-1	NA	NA	TRBJ2-1	CASSEDYTGSYNEQFF	TGCGCCAGCAGCGAGGACTACACCGGCTCCTACAATGAGCAGTTCTTC
TRBV7-2	NA	NA	TRBJ2-7	CASSPTGRFAYEQYF	TGTGCCAGCAGCCCGACTGGTCGCTTCGCCTACGAGCAGTACTTC
TRBV7-6	NA	TRBD1	TRBJ2-7	CASSLAWGGQGAYEQYF	TGTGCCAGCAGCTTAGCGTGGGGGGGACAGGGGGCTTACGAGCAGTACTTC
TRBV27	NA	NA	TRBJ1-1	CASSLRAGKAFF	TGTGCCAGCAGCCTTAGGGCGGGGAAGGCTTTCTTT
TRBV4-3	NA	NA	TRBJ2-5	CASSQDVGGREETQYF	TGCGCCAGCAGCCAAGATGTGGGGGGGCGCGAGGAGACCCAGTACTTC
TRBV5-1	NA	TRBD2	TRBJ2-6	CASSLVGDYTSGANVLTF	TGCGCCAGCAGCTTGGTGGGGGACTACACCTCTGGGGCCAACGTCCTGACTTTC
TRBV27	NA	TRBD2	TRBJ2-1	CASSSPVPSGGPNNEQFF	TGTGCCAGCAGTTCGCCCGTTCCTAGCGGAGGGCCCAACAATGAGCAGTTCTTC
TRBV4-2	few	TRBD1	TRBJ2-7	CASSQGTGNSYEQYF	TGTGCCAGCAGCCAGGGGACAGGGAATTCCTACGAGCAGTACTTC
TRBV29-1	NA	TRBD2	TRBJ2-1	CSVEDGTSGPSYNEQFF	TGCAGCGTTGAAGACGGGACTAGCGGGCCCTCCTACAATGAGCAGTTCTTC
TRBV4-2	NA	NA	TRBJ2-7	CASSQVPLKRFRNEQYF	TGTGCCAGCAGCCAAGTGCCCCTCAAGCGGTTTAGGAACGAGCAGTACTTC
TRBV7-3	NA	TRBD2	TRBJ2-3	CASSASSGRGDTQYF	TGTGCCAGCAGCGCATCTAGCGGGAGAGGAGATACGCAGTATTTT
TRBV29-1	NA	TRBD1	TRBJ1-2	CSVRGQAYGYTF	TGCAGCGTTCGAGGACAGGCCTATGGCTACACCTTC
TRBV30	NA	TRBD2	TRBJ2-2	CAWSVRLAGSGELFF	TGTGCCTGGAGTGTACGGCTAGCGGGATCCGGGGAGCTGTTTTTT
TRBV11-2	few	TRBD2	TRBJ2-1	CASSSRTSGYNEQFF	TGTGCCAGCAGCTCCCGGACTAGCGGCTACAATGAGCAGTTCTTC
TRBV6-1	NA	NA	TRBJ2-4	CATEFNLAKNIQYF	TGTGCCACCGAGTTCAACCTAGCCAAAAACATTCAGTACTTC